A single sample gave rise to the 21 T cell receptor beta chains below, sequenced in a study of CXCR3-negative and CXCR3-positive naive CD8 T cells. What these receptors recognize is not known. Whole-study findings and limits: CXCR3-positive naive cells carried more hydrophobic TRB CDR3s than CXCR3-negative ones.

The study made its TRB cDNA libraries by 5' RACE, adding UMI labels. TCRdb reprocessed the 5' RACE reads; each CDR3 protein has one entry and no DNA is given. The sample table sets out about 120,000 distinct CDR3 sequences. Specimen: naive CXCR3+ CD8+ T cells from blood. The subset here: CD45RO-CCR7+CD27+CD95- naive CD8+ T cells expressing CXCR3 (TNR3+). The receptors here all came from a human donor in good health. Some clones in this sample may be carry-over from other donors' samples.

The genes are TRBV2 and TRBJ2-1; TCRdb proposes TRBD1, but this gene call is untestable without DNA. The germline V gene encodes CDR1 SNHLY and CDR2 FYNNEI. CDR3 length: 17 amino acids. CDR3: CASSEALLVQEYNEQFF.

The CDR3 region is CATSLSLEGGHEQYF. J is TRBJ2-7 and V is TRBV3-1; TCRdb reports TRBD1, a call that lacks DNA to check it against. CDR1 LGHDT and CDR2 YNNKEL come from the germline V gene (reference sequence). The CDR3 is 15 amino acids.

This chain joins TRBV4-3 and TRBJ2-3; TCRdb proposes TRBD2, but this gene call is untestable without DNA. The CDR3 runs to 13 residues. Germline V CDR1 and CDR2: LGHNA, YSLEER. CDR3 protein: CATAKVRTDTQYF.

The chain couples TRBV13 to TRBJ2-7. Germline V gives CDR1 PRHDT, CDR2 FYEKMQ (reference sequence). The CDR3 sequence is 14 residues long. The CDR3 spells CACSLRTTFNEQYF.

The chain is built from TRBV24-1 and TRBJ2-2; the TRBD1 assignment by TCRdb is unverifiable without DNA. CDR1 KGHDR and CDR2 SFDVKD come from the germline V gene. The CDR3 runs 17 residues. The CDR3 loop reads CATSDITRQGYTGELFF.

The rearrangement joins TRBV7-8 to TRBJ2-2; lacking DNA, the TRBD2 call made by TCRdb goes unchecked. Germline-derived CDR1 and CDR2 are SGHVS and FQNEAQ. The CDR3 length is 15 residues. CDR3: CASSQAGGDTGELFF. Drawing the rest from reference TRBV7-8 and TRBJ2-2, the complete variable domain is GAGVSQSPRYKVAKRGQDVALRCDPISGHVSLFWYQQALGQGPEFLTYFQNEAQLDKSGLPSDRFFAERPEGSVSTLKIQRTQQEDSAVYLCASSQAGGDTGELFFGEGSRLTVL.

V is TRBV6-5 and J is TRBJ2-2; TCRdb lists TRBD2, though no DNA is available to test this call. The CDR3 extends over 15 amino acids. Per germline, CDR1 MNHEY and CDR2 SVGAGI. The CDR3 sequence: CASSSLLPNTGELFF.

This chain uses TRBV6-5 with TRBJ2-2. The CDR3 extends over 17 amino acids. Germline loops: CDR1 MNHEY, CDR2 SVGAGI. The CDR3 protein is CASSYSSSPRVSGELFF.

This chain uses TRBV20-1 with TRBJ2-7; absent DNA, TCRdb's TRBD1 call cannot be checked. Germline values: CDR1 DFQATT, CDR2 SNEGSKA (reference sequence). CDR3 length equals 14 residues. The CDR3 sequence is CSARDRDLLYEQYF.

The chain couples TRBV28 to TRBJ2-7. The germline V gene has CDR1 MDHEN and CDR2 SYDVKM. This CDR3 spans 14 amino acids. The CDR3 loop is CASSFPSDSYEQYF.

The V call is TRBV28, the J call TRBJ2-7; TCRdb indicates TRBD1, and absent DNA this call remains unverified. Germline V gives CDR1 MDHEN, CDR2 SYDVKM. The CDR3 is made up of 17 amino acids. CDR3 protein: CASRPAPLGQGSYEQYF. Based on the CDR3 plus reference TRBV28 and TRBJ2-7, the full variable domain is DVKVTQSSRYLVKRTGEKVFLECVQDMDHENMFWYRQDPGLGLRLIYFSYDVKMKEKGDIPEGYSVSREKKERFSLILESASTNQTSMYLCASRPAPLGQGSYEQYFGPGTRLTVT.

The chain has TRBV9 and TRBJ1-2; absent DNA, TCRdb's TRBD1 call cannot be checked. The germline CDR1 and CDR2 sequences are SGDLS and YYNGEE. The CDR3 length is 15 residues. CDR3 protein: CASSKRTGDDYGYTF. The complete variable domain, with remaining parts taken from reference TRBV9 and TRBJ1-2, reads DSGVTQTPKHLITATGQRVTLRCSPRSGDLSVYWYQQSLDQGLQFLIQYYNGEERAKGNILERFSAQQFPDLHSELNLSSLELGDSALYFCASSKRTGDDYGYTFGSGTRLTVV.

This rearrangement joins TRBV28 to TRBJ2-2. This CDR3 is built from 16 residues. Germline CDR1 MDHEN, CDR2 SYDVKM. The CDR3 is CASSLMLAPNTGELFF.

The V call is TRBV28, the J call TRBJ2-7; TCRdb's D call of TRBD1 is untestable without DNA. Germline CDR1 is MDHEN and CDR2 is SYDVKM. The length of the CDR3 is 16 residues. Here the CDR3 reads CASTLSPDSRSYEQYF.

The CDR3 here is CASSRGQGGNEQFF. The rearrangement links TRBV14 to TRBJ2-1; the D call of TRBD1 rests on TCRdb alone, since no DNA is present to check it. CDR1 and CDR2 from the germline V gene are SGHDN and FVKESK. The CDR3 runs to 14 residues.

The chain uses TRBV20-1 and TRBJ2-1. Germline assignment: CDR1 DFQATT and CDR2 SNEGSKA (reference sequence). The CDR3 has 13 amino acids. CDR3 amino acids: CSASGLRNGEQFF.

V is TRBV28 and J is TRBJ1-2. Germline-derived CDR1 and CDR2 are MDHEN and SYDVKM. This CDR3 has 14 residues. CDR3 region: CASSLLGQDHGYTF.

V gene TRBV15 combines with J gene TRBJ2-7; TCRdb names TRBD1, which stays unverified in the absence of DNA. This CDR3 has 16 residues. Germline V gene lookup returns CDR1 LNHNV and CDR2 YYDKDF (reference sequence). The CDR3 spells CATESYAGQGAYEQYF.

The gene calls are TRBV29-1 and TRBJ1-1; TCRdb selects TRBD1, and the lack of DNA leaves this call unchecked. Per germline, CDR1 SQVTM and CDR2 ANQGSEA. CDR3 length: 14 amino acids. The CDR3 here is CSVVPFTGHLEAFF.

V is TRBV4-1 and J is TRBJ1-2. Germline V gene data show CDR1 as MGHRA and CDR2 as YSYEKL. This CDR3 is built from 14 residues. This CDR3 is CASRNIGVNYSYTF.

This chain links TRBV7-9 with TRBJ2-1; the TCRdb call, TRBD1, lacks DNA for checking. The CDR3 is made up of 16 amino acids. CDR1 and CDR2 from the germline V gene are SEHNR and FQNEAQ (reference sequence). CDR3 loop: CASSRRVTGGNNEQFF.